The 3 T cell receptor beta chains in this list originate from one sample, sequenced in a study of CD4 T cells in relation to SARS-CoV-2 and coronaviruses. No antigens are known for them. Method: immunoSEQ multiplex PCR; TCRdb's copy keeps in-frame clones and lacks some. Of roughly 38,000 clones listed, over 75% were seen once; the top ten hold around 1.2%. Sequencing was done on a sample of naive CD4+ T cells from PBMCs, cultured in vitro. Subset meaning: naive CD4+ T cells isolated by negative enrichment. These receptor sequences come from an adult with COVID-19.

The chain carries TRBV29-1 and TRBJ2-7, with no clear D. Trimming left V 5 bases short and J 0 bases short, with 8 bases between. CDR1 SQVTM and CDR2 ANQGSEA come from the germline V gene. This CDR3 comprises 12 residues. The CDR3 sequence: CSVLESSYEQYF. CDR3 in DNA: TGCAGCGTTTTAGAGAGCTCCTACGAGCAGTACTTC.

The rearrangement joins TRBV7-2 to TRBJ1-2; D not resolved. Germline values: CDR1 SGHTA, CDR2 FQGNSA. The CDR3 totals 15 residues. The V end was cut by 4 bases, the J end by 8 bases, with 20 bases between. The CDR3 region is CASSSPRRTDHGYTF. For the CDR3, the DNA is TGTGCCAGCAGCTCCCCCCGGAGAACCGACCACGGCTACACCTTC. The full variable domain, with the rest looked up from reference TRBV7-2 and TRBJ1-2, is GAGVSQSPSNKVTEKGKDVELRCDPISGHTALYWYRQSLGQGLEFLIYFQGNSAPDKSGLPSDRFSAERTGGSVSTLTIQRTQQEDSAVYLCASSSPRRTDHGYTFGSGTRLTVV.

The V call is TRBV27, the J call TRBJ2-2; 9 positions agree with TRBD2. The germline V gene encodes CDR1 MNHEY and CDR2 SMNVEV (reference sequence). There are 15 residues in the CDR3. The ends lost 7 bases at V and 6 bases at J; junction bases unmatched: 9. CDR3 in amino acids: CASKEGSGRSGELFF. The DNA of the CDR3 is TGTGCCAGCAAAGAGGGAAGCGGGAGGTCCGGGGAGCTGTTTTTT.